This paragraph reports one TCR beta chain. This clonotype has more than one count but fewer than ten. Its antigen is currently not known. Base qualities are not recorded, but no much larger clone differs from it by a single base. Library preparation employed multiplex PCR. Sequencing used an Illumina HiSeq 4000. TCR beta libraries were built with iRepertoire HTBI primers and Arm-PCR amplification of CDR3 regions. PCR products were gel purified before sequencing. Processing in the source paper ran as follows. Gene usage analysis of CDR3 amino acid clonotypes relied on the 60 or so TRBV and around 14 TRBJ segments identified across samples. COPE and FqMerger were used to merge filtered high-quality paired reads into contigs. Contigs were aligned with BLAST to IMGT TRBV, TRBD and TRBJ reference genes, and CDR3 was defined per IMGT. Any clonotype with a frequency above 0.1% was classified as a highly expanded clone. Repertoire diversity was measured by Shannon entropy, and V-J evenness by the Gini coefficient. Public clonotypes were defined as clonotypes shared by more than one individual. TCRdb applied fastp at Q25 and MiXCR to the public reads, then kept only in-frame beta chains. Every CDR3 protein is listed once, alongside the most common genes and DNA of its rows. What appears here as the V and J calls and clone size reflects TCRdb's work, not the paper's. In this sample the table shows 550,000 or so distinct CDR3 sequences, more than 10% of which occur a single time. Around 10% of the sample rests with the top ten.

This entry belongs to a study of regulatory T cells in long-lasting Graves disease (dated by TCRdb to the early 2020s). General notes on the study: Antithyroid drugs had been taken for less than 3 months by newly diagnosed Graves' disease patients. Persistent Graves' disease patients were compared with newly diagnosed Graves' disease patients by peripheral blood TCR sequencing and RNA sequencing. The study was registered as a clinical trial and conducted in China. A total of roughly 33 samples underwent TCR sequencing: some 13 from persistent and roughly 20 from newly diagnosed Graves' disease patients.

The CDR3, from cysteine to phenylalanine, totals 14 residues. The only DNA kept is the CDR3, 42 bases in frame from the first base. Sequences DFQATT (CDR1) and SNEGSKA (CDR2) are obtained from the germline V gene (reference sequence). Here V drops 5 bases and J drops 5 bases, and the junction holds 10 bases not matched to any gene. The intended sense of this specimen's time point label: newly diagnosed GD, antithyroid drugs for less than 3 months. For both TCR sequencing and RNA sequencing, RNA was extracted from PBMCs in TRIzol. The diagnosis of Graves' disease was made according to American Thyroid Association guidelines. Patients for the study were recruited at an endocrinology department in Xi'an, China. Each patient gave approximately 9 milliliters of peripheral blood, collected in an EDTA anticoagulant tube. PBMCs were isolated by Ficoll Paque Plus density gradient separation without further T cell sorting. An Agilent 2100 Bioanalyzer and agarose gel were used to check RNA quality, and a NanoDrop 2000 was used to measure RNA concentration.

The full study reports these points: Persistent disease showed preferential use of TRBV28, TRBJ1-2 and TRBJ2-5, whereas newly diagnosed disease favored TRBV20-1 and TRBJ2-1. Persistent Graves' disease patients showed lower TCR Shannon entropy and fewer highly expanded clones than newly diagnosed patients, suggesting clonal expansion. Peripheral blood alone was examined, since thyroid tissue, which constituted the primary lesion, could not be accessed. The authors acknowledged the small sample size as a limitation that may reduce accuracy. A larger number of public clonotypes was shared among persistent patients (approximately 3,000) than among newly diagnosed patients (around 890). Sequencing and analysis were restricted to the TCR beta chain.

This sample also belongs to another study, concerning T cells in Graves' hyperthyroidism and ophthalmopathy. As that second paper reports: A patient counted as having stable Graves' hyperthyroidism if no progression to ophthalmopathy occurred over 18 months of follow-up. Hyperthyroidism patients were newly diagnosed, with disease duration under 2 months, and aged 18 to 65 years. The study excluded patients with uncontrolled infections, other autoimmune diseases, pregnancy or lactation. Clinical symptoms, serum thyroxine and TRAb, thyroid ultrasound, and orbital computed tomography formed the basis for the diagnoses. A first-round RT-PCR of the TCR CDR3 used the HTBI primer set with the Qiagen OneStep RT-PCR kit. Most expanded thyroid clonotypes (frequency above 0.001) were also found in blood, which suggests that blood repertoires may mirror thyroid immune responses. A 13 V-J signature model separated ophthalmopathy from stable hyperthyroidism, with roughly 88% sensitivity and 81.08% specificity in cross-validation and 80%/75% in testing. During validation, the model predicted progression to ophthalmopathy a median of approximately 6 months ahead of onset, with roughly 65% sensitivity and about 75% specificity. To identify TCR V-J signatures that set the groups apart, the researchers used a discovery cohort of about a hundred patients, made up of 43 with Graves' ophthalmopathy and approximately 57 with stable Graves' hyperthyroidism. Prospective prediction of ophthalmopathy was tested in an independent validation cohort of about 19 hyperthyroidism patients and 17 patients who later progressed to ophthalmopathy. The 75 to 100 discovery patients were divided at random into training and test sets in a 7:3 ratio. Thyroid tissue and blood T-cell repertoires from several Graves' hyperthyroidism patients were also compared in the study. Once sampling was done, hyperthyroidism patients were given methimazole at a starting dose of 30 mg daily, whereas ophthalmopathy patients were given high-dose intravenous methylprednisolone. A second multiplex PCR round built the libraries, followed by size selection and purification. Paired-end sequencing of the libraries was performed with 100 bp reads on an Illumina HiSeq2000. SOAPnuke was used to process the raw data, with reads discarded if the reads contained adapters or uncalled bases, had a mean Phred below 15, or lacked an exact constant-primer or identifier match. COPE v1.2.5 was used to merge high-quality paired reads, and clonotypes were defined as unique nucleotide sequences. Clonotypes were aligned to IMGT TRBV, TRBD and TRBJ reference segments using MiTCR v1.1. Analysis was restricted to V-J combinations with a frequency above 0.0001, which covered roughly 99% of repertoires. A TCS score was defined as the ratio between F50 (clonal expansion) and ExV (chaos), using BLOSUM62-based TCRdist between CDR3 peptides within each V-J. Welch's t-statistics and random forest reduced 514 V-J features to 13, which were used in a naive Bayes classifier (R e1071). No statistical method was used to fix the sample size in advance, and group allocation was not hidden from the investigators. TCR Vbeta CDR3 sequencing of 135 peripheral blood samples (under 45 ophthalmopathy, over 70 hyperthyroidism and around 17 progressor patients) is reported in the paper.

This TCR derives from a young woman with Graves disease. Donor details come from another sample of the same person, matched by shared clones. The sample here was peripheral blood mononuclear cells (PBMCs), taken at new diagnosis, from a patient treated with antithyroid drugs. The rearranged segments are TRBV20-1 and TRBJ2-7; a stretch of 9 junction bases matches TRBD2. The DNA sequence reads TGCAGTGCTCGTAGGGGAGCGGGAGGTAACGAGCAGTACTTC. This sequence encodes CSARRGAGGNEQYF.